These 18 T cell receptor beta chains were sequenced from one sample in a study of CD8 T cells in ankylosing spondylitis. Study-wide points: Seemingly distinctive of ankylosing spondylitis blood was a TCR beta motif formed by eight highly homologous variants.

TCRdb recomputed calls from the 5' RACE reads with MiXCR, one row per CDR3 protein. The repertoire holds 670,000 or so distinct CDR3 sequences, with under 20% as singletons. Which antigens these TCRs recognize remains unknown. Source material: blood, either unsorted or a sorted T cell fraction (not recorded which). These receptors all stem from a male donor with ankylosing spondylitis.

J is TRBJ1-5 and V is TRBV12-3 or TRBV12-4; 10 bases are a match to TRBD1. CDR3 length: 15 residues. The V gene end was trimmed by 6 bases and the J gene end by 8 bases; junction bases not matched to a gene: 10. CDR3 sequence: CASSLRQGAGKPQHF. DNA of the CDR3: TGTGCCAGCAGCCTAAGACAGGGGGCTGGAAAGCCCCAGCATTTT.

This chain's CDR3 is CAWSAYPGTGIYEQYF. The CDR3 DNA sequence: TGTGCCTGGAGTGCCTACCCCGGGACAGGGATCTACGAGCAGTACTTC. The genes are TRBV30 and TRBJ2-7, with 9 positions matching TRBD1. Losses at the gene ends were 1 base for V and 3 bases for J; bases not matched to a gene: 10. Germline-derived CDR1 and CDR2 are GTSNPN and SVGIG (reference sequence). The CDR3 is 16 amino acids.

CDR3 protein: CASSRRDREFVLAETQYF. DNA for the CDR3: TGTGCCAGCAGCCGCCGGGACAGGGAGTTTGTCCTGGCAGAGACCCAGTACTTC. V is TRBV11-1 and J is TRBJ2-5; TRBD1 matches at 9 bases. The CDR3 contains 18 residues. With 5 bases clipped from V and 4 bases from J, the junction kept 17 bases outside the gene matches. Germline CDR1 reads SGHAT; CDR2 reads FQDESV (reference sequence).

The CDR3 nucleotides are TGTGCCTGGACACCTTTGCGGACAGGGGGTGGCTACACCTTC. This translates into CAWTPLRTGGGYTF. The J gene is TRBJ1-2, the V gene TRBV30, with 10 bases that match TRBD1. This CDR3 has 14 amino acids. Germline CDR1 reads GTSNPN; CDR2 reads SVGIG (reference sequence). The junction had 9 bases not matched to a gene; V was cut back by 4 bases and J by 7 bases. The full variable domain, with the rest looked up from reference TRBV30 and TRBJ1-2, is SQTIHQWPATLVQPVGSPLSLECTVEGTSNPNLYWYRQAAGRGLQLLFYSVGIGQISSEVPQNLSASRPQDRQFILSSKKLLLSDSGFYLCAWTPLRTGGGYTFGSGTRLTVV.

This chain connects TRBV7-2 to TRBJ2-7, with D possibly TRBD2 on 5 matching bases. V was trimmed by 1 base and J by 5 bases, leaving 12 bases between them. Germline CDR1 SGHTA, CDR2 FQGNSA. CDR3 length: 14 amino acids. The CDR3 region has the DNA TGTGCCAGCAGCTTAGGAGGGAGTCACGACGAGCAGTACTTC. Translated: CASSLGGSHDEQYF.

V is TRBV4-1 and J is TRBJ1-5; TRBD1 matches at 7 bases. The J segment lost 5 bases and the V segment lost 0 bases, leaving 4 bases of the junction unmatched. The CDR3 covers 15 residues. Germline V gene sequence: CDR1 MGHRA, CDR2 YSYEKL. In DNA form, the CDR3 reads TGCGCCAGCAGCCAAGAAGACAGGGACGATCAGCCCCAGCATTTT. Protein: CASSQEDRDDQPQHF.

The table lists this clonotype with a few counts. The rearrangement joins TRBV6-1 to TRBJ2-1, with unresolved D. Germline lookup yields CDR1 MNHNS and CDR2 SASEGT. The CDR3 is 14 residues long. V gave up 8 bases and J gave up 1 base, with 12 bases separating them. The CDR3 here is CASQDSLSYNEQFF. As DNA, the CDR3 is TGTGCCAGCCAAGACTCCCTATCCTACAATGAGCAGTTCTTC.

The chain carries TRBV7-8 and TRBJ2-7; tentatively, D is TRBD2 (6 bases). This CDR3 spans 14 amino acids. Germline values: CDR1 SGHVS, CDR2 FQNEAQ. V was trimmed by 3 bases and J by 2 bases, leaving 11 bases between them. The CDR3 reads CASSFGTRAYEQYF. CDR3 in DNA: TGTGCCAGCAGCTTTGGGACTCGCGCCTACGAGCAGTACTTC.

The chain combines TRBV12-3 or TRBV12-4 with TRBJ2-7; TRBD1 is a possible D gene (5 bases). V dropped 4 bases and J dropped 4 bases, with 14 bases sitting between them. This CDR3 is 14 amino acids long. The CDR3 DNA reads as TGTGCCAGCAGTTACACCAAAGGGGATTACGAGCAGTACTTC. Its translation: CASSYTKGDYEQYF.

This clonotype came up a few times. The chain joins TRBV12-3 or TRBV12-4 to TRBJ2-7; TRBD2 might be the D (7 bases). The CDR3 totals 16 residues. Trimming took off 2 bases at V and 7 bases at J, with 21 bases between the two ends. CDR3 DNA sequence: TGTGCCAGCAGTTTAACCCCAGGGGTGAAAGCGGGAGAGCAGTACTTC. Protein sequence: CASSLTPGVKAGEQYF.

This clonotype was seen only a few times. This chain links TRBV20-1 with TRBJ2-3, with 9 bases identical to TRBD2. This CDR3 is built from 20 residues. J lost 2 bases, V lost 0 bases, and 18 bases had no gene match. Per germline, CDR1 DFQATT and CDR2 SNEGSKA (reference sequence). The CDR3 bases are TGCAGTGCTAGAGATTTCCGCCCACAACCGGGACTAGCACACACAGATACGCAGTATTTT. It encodes CSARDFRPQPGLAHTDTQYF.

There are many counts of this clonotype. The chain uses TRBV18 and TRBJ2-1; D is unresolved. V lost 1 base and J 8 bases, leaving 9 bases between the germline ends. Germline V gives CDR1 KGHSH, CDR2 LQKENI. The CDR3 runs 13 residues. The CDR3 loop is CASSPRLMDEQFF. The CDR3 coding sequence is TGTGCCAGCTCACCACGTTTAATGGATGAGCAGTTCTTC.

This clonotype was found a few times. The chain is built from TRBV7-2 and TRBJ2-1; D remains unclear. Germline-derived CDR1 and CDR2 are SGHTA and FQGNSA. Trimming took 4 bases from V and 7 from J, leaving 11 bases between them. This CDR3 spans 13 amino acids. The DNA of the CDR3 is TGTGCCAGCAGCTCCGGGCCGAGGAATGAGCAGTTCTTC. This translates into CASSSGPRNEQFF.

This clonotype showed up just a few times. The rearrangement links TRBV28 to TRBJ2-2, with 14 bases that match TRBD2. The V gene end was trimmed by 4 bases and the J gene end by 2 bases; junction bases not matched to a gene: 3. This CDR3 region has 17 residues. Germline loops: CDR1 MDHEN, CDR2 SYDVKM. The CDR3 here is CASSWTSGRPNTGELFF. CDR3 coding DNA: TGTGCCAGCAGTTGGACTAGCGGGAGGCCTAACACCGGGGAGCTGTTTTTT. Supplemented by reference TRBV28 and TRBJ2-2, the full variable domain reads DVKVTQSSRYLVKRTGEKVFLECVQDMDHENMFWYRQDPGLGLRLIYFSYDVKMKEKGDIPEGYSVSREKKERFSLILESASTNQTSMYLCASSWTSGRPNTGELFFGEGSRLTVL.

The chain joins TRBV6-5 to TRBJ1-2, with 7 bases matching TRBD1. Losses at the gene ends were 2 bases for V and 4 bases for J; bases not matched to a gene: 4. CDR1 MNHEY and CDR2 SVGAGI come from the germline V gene. The CDR3 covers 14 residues. Written as DNA, the CDR3 is TGTGCCAGCAGTTACGGGGACAGTCTCTATGGCTACACCTTC. Protein product: CASSYGDSLYGYTF.

This clonotype was detected a few times. The chain links TRBV7-8 to TRBJ1-5; 8 nucleotides line up with TRBD1. V dropped 1 base and J dropped 3; count of bases not matched to a gene: 2. The CDR3 is made up of 15 amino acids. Germline CDR1 and CDR2: SGHVS and FQNEAQ. CDR3 amino acids: CASSLVGQDNQPQHF. CDR3 sequence (DNA): TGTGCCAGCAGCTTAGTGGGACAGGACAATCAGCCCCAGCATTTT.

The chain carries TRBV7-9 and TRBJ2-3; 9 nucleotides align to TRBD2. The V and J ends lost 4 bases and 1 base, in that order; junction bases with no gene match: 6. Germline V gives CDR1 SEHNR, CDR2 FQNEAQ (reference sequence). The CDR3 covers 16 residues. The CDR3 spells CASSYTGTSRTDTQYF. In nucleotides, the CDR3 is TGTGCCAGCAGCTACACCGGGACTAGCCGCACAGATACGCAGTATTTT.

This clonotype was found a few times. The chain recombines TRBV7-2 with TRBJ2-7; D is ambiguous. V lost 1 base, J lost 0 bases, and 10 bases lay in between. CDR1 SGHTA and CDR2 FQGNSA come from the germline V gene. The CDR3 has 15 residues. The CDR3 here is CASSLVESPSYEQYF. CDR3 sequence (DNA): TGTGCCAGCAGCTTAGTTGAGTCACCCTCCTACGAGCAGTACTTC. The full variable domain, its missing parts supplied by reference TRBV7-2 and TRBJ2-7, is GAGVSQSPSNKVTEKGKDVELRCDPISGHTALYWYRQSLGQGLEFLIYFQGNSAPDKSGLPSDRFSAERTGGSVSTLTIQRTQQEDSAVYLCASSLVESPSYEQYFGPGTRLTVT.